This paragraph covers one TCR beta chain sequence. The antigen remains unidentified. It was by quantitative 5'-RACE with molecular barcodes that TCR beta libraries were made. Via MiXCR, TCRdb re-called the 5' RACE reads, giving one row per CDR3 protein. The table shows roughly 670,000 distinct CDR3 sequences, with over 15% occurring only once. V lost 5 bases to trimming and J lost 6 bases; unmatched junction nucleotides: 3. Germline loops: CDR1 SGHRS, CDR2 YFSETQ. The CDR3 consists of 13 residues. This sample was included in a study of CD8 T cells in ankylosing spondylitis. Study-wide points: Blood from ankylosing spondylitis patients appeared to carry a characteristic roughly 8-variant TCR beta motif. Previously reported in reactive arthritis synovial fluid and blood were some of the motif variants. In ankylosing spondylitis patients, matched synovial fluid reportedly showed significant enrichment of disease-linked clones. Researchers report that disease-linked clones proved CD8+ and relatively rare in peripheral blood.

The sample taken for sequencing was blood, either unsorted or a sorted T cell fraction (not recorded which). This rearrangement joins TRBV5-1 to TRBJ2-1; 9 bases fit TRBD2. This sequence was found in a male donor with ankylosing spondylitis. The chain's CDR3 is CASRREGVNEQFF. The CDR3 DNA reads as TGCGCCAGCAGGCGGGAGGGGGTCAATGAGCAGTTCTTC.